Below, 20 T cell receptor beta chains from the same sample are listed, as sequenced in a study of cytomegalovirus exposure and HLA in healthy donors (dated by TCRdb to about 2017). Libraries were built with the immunoSEQ multiplex PCR assay. A mixture of 60 forward primers for TCR Vbeta segments and 13 reverse primers for TCR Jbeta segments was used in the multiplex PCR. TCRdb limited this immuneACCESS table to in-frame rearrangements with V and J called. A share of clones is missing; checked studies link under half to unresolved V genes, and the rest is unexplained. This sample gives about 180,000 clones in total; 65% to 90% of them show up just once. Of the sample, 0.95% to 1.5% is held by the ten largest clones. The sequencing input was PBMCs. The receptors shown here come from a girl aged 2-15 years in good health and CMV-seropositive.

The chain carries TRBV28 and TRBJ2-7; TRBD1 matches at 10 bases. The CDR3 loop spans 14 amino acids. V lost 5 bases, J lost 4 bases, and 5 bases stayed unmatched. Germline CDR1 and CDR2: MDHEN and SYDVKM. This CDR3 reads CASSPGQGLYEQYF. CDR3 coding DNA: TGTGCCAGCAGTCCGGGACAGGGGCTTTACGAGCAGTACTTC.

In its sample, this clone was seen once. This sequence joins TRBV5-1 and TRBJ2-5, with TRBD1 matching over 8 bases. Germline CDR1 and CDR2: SGHRS and YFSETQ. Unmatched junction bases numbered 11, after V lost 2 bases and J lost 5 bases. The length of the CDR3 is 16 residues. The CDR3 sequence is CASSLVDRGSGETQYF. DNA for the CDR3: TGCGCCAGCAGCTTAGTTGACAGGGGTTCCGGGGAGACCCAGTACTTC.

This clone was seen once. V gene TRBV5-1 combines with J gene TRBJ2-7; D is ambiguous. The V and J ends lost 0 bases and 6 bases respectively, with 7 bases between them. The length of the CDR3 is 12 residues. Per germline, CDR1 SGHRS and CDR2 YFSETQ. This CDR3 reads CASSLDVVEQYF. In DNA, the CDR3 is TGCGCCAGCAGCTTGGACGTAGTCGAGCAGTACTTC. The full variable domain, completed using reference TRBV5-1 and TRBJ2-7, is KAGVTQTPRYLIKTRGQQVTLSCSPISGHRSVSWYQQTPGQGLQFLFEYFSETQRNKGNFPGRFSGRQFSNSRSEMNVSTLELGDSALYLCASSLDVVEQYFGPGTRLTVT.

This clone has only a few counts. V usage is TRBV7-9 and J usage is TRBJ2-2; maybe TRBD1 (6 bases). Trimming pared 5 bases from V and 4 bases from J, leaving 14 bases between. CDR1 is SEHNR, CDR2 FQNEAQ, per germline (reference sequence). The CDR3 consists of 15 residues. The CDR3 sequence: CASSPGQSPTGELFF. The CDR3 region has the DNA TGTGCCAGCAGCCCTGGACAGTCTCCCACCGGGGAGCTGTTTTTT.

In nucleotides, the CDR3 is TGTGCCAGCACCCCCGGGAGTCCGTCCTACGAGCAGTACTTC. Translating gives CASTPGSPSYEQYF. V gene TRBV27 combines with J gene TRBJ2-7; tentatively, D is TRBD2 (6 bases). V dropped 7 bases and J dropped 1 base, with 14 bases sitting between them. The length of the CDR3 is 14 residues. The germline V gene encodes CDR1 MNHEY and CDR2 SMNVEV (reference sequence).

This chain uses TRBV11-2 with TRBJ1-5, with 8 nucleotides matching TRBD1. Per the germline V gene, CDR1 is SGHAT and CDR2 is FQNNGV. V lost 4 bases, J lost 8 bases, and 10 bases stayed unmatched. CDR3 length: 15 residues. As DNA, the CDR3 is TGTGCCAGCAGCTCTTATGGGACAGGAGGGGAGCCCCAGCATTTT. It translates to CASSSYGTGGEPQHF.

The chain recombines TRBV10-1 with TRBJ2-3, with 15 bases fitting TRBD2. Per germline, CDR1 WNHNN and CDR2 SYGVQD (reference sequence). The CDR3 has 19 amino acids. V shed 5 bases, J shed 2 bases, and the junction held 11 bases outside the gene matches. The CDR3 spells CASSFGLAGGPFHTDTQYF. The CDR3 DNA reads as TGCGCCAGCAGTTTCGGACTAGCGGGAGGGCCTTTCCACACAGATACGCAGTATTTT.

The chain combines TRBV7-6 with TRBJ2-2; no firm D call. The CDR3 loop spans 14 amino acids. V was pared by 5 bases and J by 2 bases, with 9 bases between. Germline V gene sequence: CDR1 SGHVS, CDR2 FNYEAQ. CDR3 residues: CASSPPSNTGELFF. CDR3 sequence (DNA): TGTGCCAGCAGCCCTCCGTCTAACACCGGGGAGCTGTTTTTT.

The rearrangement joins TRBV6-5 to TRBJ1-1; 7 positions match TRBD1. With V trimmed by 5 bases and J by 6 bases, 3 bases remained unmatched. This CDR3 region has 12 residues. Germline CDR1 MNHEY, CDR2 SVGAGI. CDR3 sequence (DNA): TGTGCCAGCAGTCGAGGGGGCTCTGAAGCTTTCTTT. This sequence encodes CASSRGGSEAFF.

This clone appeared once. V usage is TRBV5-1 and J usage is TRBJ2-2; a weak D match, TRBD2 (6 bases). Trimming removed 7 bases at V and 2 bases at J, with 15 bases between. The CDR3 has 15 residues. Germline V gene sequence: CDR1 SGHRS, CDR2 YFSETQ. The CDR3 DNA is TGCGCCAGCGGATCCCGGGACTTTAACACCGGGGAGCTGTTTTTT. Amino acids: CASGSRDFNTGELFF.

The chain links TRBV19 to TRBJ1-5; TRBD1 matches 8 bases. This CDR3 spans 15 amino acids. V was pared by 4 bases and J by 6 bases, with 8 bases of the junction left unmatched. Germline V gene data show CDR1 as LNHDA and CDR2 as SQIVND (reference sequence). CDR3 in amino acids: CASSTDGRGLQPQHF. DNA for the CDR3: TGTGCCAGTAGTACAGACGGCAGGGGGCTTCAGCCCCAGCATTTT. The whole variable domain, remainder taken from reference TRBV19 and TRBJ1-5, is DGGITQSPKYLFRKEGQNVTLSCEQNLNHDAMYWYRQDPGQGLRLIYYSQIVNDFQKGDIAEGYSVSREKKESFPLTVTSAQKNPTAFYLCASSTDGRGLQPQHFGDGTRLSIL.

This clone was recorded once. This chain connects TRBV28 to TRBJ2-3; the D gene is possibly TRBD1 (6 bases). Germline V gene lookup returns CDR1 MDHEN and CDR2 SYDVKM. The CDR3 spans 14 residues. The V end lost 6 bases, the J end lost 0 bases, and 10 bases lay between the germline ends. This CDR3 reads CASRQGPSTDTQYF. The CDR3 bases are TGTGCCAGCAGACAGGGACCCAGCACAGATACGCAGTATTTT.

The chain links TRBV10-1 to TRBJ2-5; TRBD2 matches 11 bases. Germline V lookup: CDR1 WNHNN, CDR2 SYGVQD (reference sequence). Trimming removed 3 bases from V and 5 bases from J; junction bases left unmatched: 5. The CDR3 loop spans 15 amino acids. CDR3 bases: TGCGCCAGCAGTGAACTAGCGGGAGACTGGGAGACCCAGTACTTC. Its translation is CASSELAGDWETQYF.

The chain recombines TRBV28 with TRBJ2-7; TRBD1 aligns across 8 bases. The germline CDR1 and CDR2 sequences are MDHEN and SYDVKM. This CDR3 comprises 15 residues. V was clipped by 6 bases and J by 5 bases; unmatched bases: 12. The CDR3 loop reads CASSYYAGQGNEQYF. The CDR3 coding sequence is TGTGCCAGCAGCTACTACGCCGGACAGGGTAACGAGCAGTACTTC. The whole variable domain, remainder taken from reference TRBV28 and TRBJ2-7, is DVKVTQSSRYLVKRTGEKVFLECVQDMDHENMFWYRQDPGLGLRLIYFSYDVKMKEKGDIPEGYSVSREKKERFSLILESASTNQTSMYLCASSYYAGQGNEQYFGPGTRLTVT.

This rearrangement joins TRBV7-6 to TRBJ2-2; a possible D gene is TRBD2 (6 bases). Looked up from germline, CDR1 is SGHVS and CDR2 is FNYEAQ. V lost 2 bases and J 2 bases, leaving 12 bases between the germline ends. This CDR3 region has 16 residues. In DNA, the CDR3 is TGTGCCAGCAGCTTAATCGCTAGCGCTAACACCGGGGAGCTGTTTTTT. Protein sequence: CASSLIASANTGELFF.

The chain employs TRBV5-4 and TRBJ1-3, with a weak D call TRBD1 (5 bases). In germline, CDR1 is SGHNT, CDR2 YYREEE (reference sequence). The CDR3 totals 15 residues. The ends were cut back, 1 base at V and 1 base at J, with 9 bases in the middle. CDR3 in amino acids: CASSLLSGSGNTIYF. For the CDR3, the DNA is TGTGCCAGCAGCTTGTTGTCAGGGTCTGGAAACACCATATATTTT. The whole variable domain, remainder taken from reference TRBV5-4 and TRBJ1-3, is ETGVTQSPTHLIKTRGQQVTLRCSSQSGHNTVSWYQQALGQGPQFIFQYYREEENGRGNFPPRFSGLQFPNYSSELNVNALELDDSALYLCASSLLSGSGNTIYFGEGSWLTVV.

The chain recombines TRBV5-4 with TRBJ2-6; no clear D gene. V lost 4 bases to trimming and J lost 0 bases, with 8 bases between them. CDR3 length equals 15 residues. The germline gives CDR1 SGHNT, CDR2 YYREEE (reference sequence). CDR3 loop: CASSQDRSGANVLTF. The CDR3 DNA reads TGTGCCAGCAGCCAGGATCGCTCTGGGGCCAACGTCCTGACTTTC.

The J gene is TRBJ1-3, the V gene TRBV12-5; maybe TRBD1 (6 bases). CDR3 length: 14 amino acids. CDR1 LGHNT and CDR2 FRNRAP come from the germline V gene. Trimming shortened V by 7 bases and J by 4 bases, and 14 bases separated the two germline ends. The CDR3 coding sequence is TGTGCTAGTGCCCTGGACAGATTGGGAAACACCATATATTTT. Protein sequence: CASALDRLGNTIYF. The variable domain in full, with the rest retrieved from reference TRBV12-5 and TRBJ1-3, is DARVTQTPRHKVTEMGQEVTMRCQPILGHNTVFWYRQTMMQGLELLAYFRNRAPLDDSGMPKDRFSAEMPDATLATLKIQPSEPRDSAVYFCASALDRLGNTIYFGEGSWLTVV.

The CDR3 DNA sequence: TGTGCCAGCAGTTACGGTCGGGGCGGGAGCTCCTACGAGCAGTACTTC. This translates into CASSYGRGGSSYEQYF. V usage is TRBV6-6 and J usage is TRBJ2-7, with 7 positions matching TRBD2. J gave up 0 bases and V 2 bases, and 7 bases lay outside the gene matches. Germline loops: CDR1 MNHNY, CDR2 SVGAGI (reference sequence). CDR3 length: 16 amino acids.

The CDR3 bases are TGTGCCAGCAGTTATCCGGGGGAGACCCAGTACTTC. This codes for CASSYPGETQYF. The chain is built from TRBV6-6 and TRBJ2-5, with D possibly being TRBD2 (5 bases). V lost 3 bases, J lost 5 bases, and 7 bases lay in between. Germline V CDR1 and CDR2: MNHNY, SVGAGI (reference sequence). CDR3 length: 12 residues.